The T cell receptor (beta chain) described here comes from a study of blood T cells in healthy people across ages. V was pared by 5 bases and J by 1 base, with 5 bases of the junction left unmatched. The germline V gene encodes CDR1 SGHTA and CDR2 FQGTGA. The CDR3 runs to 15 residues. In each sample, at least 6.5 million PBMCs were isolated. Note on this clonotype: Antigen: not known.

The study, taken as a whole, reports: Age showed a roughly linear inverse relationship with TCR beta diversity per million T cells.

Primed by a sample-barcoded 5' primer and a J-beta primer mix, a second PCR proceeded for about 6 to 12 cycles. TCRdb analysed the 5' RACE reads with MiXCR anew, one entry per CDR3 protein. The sample yields about 1.8 million distinct CDR3 sequences, around 50% seen once. The clonotype was recovered from a woman aged 40 to 55 in good health. The chain has TRBV7-3 and TRBJ1-1; 9 bases are a match to TRBD1. Sequencing was performed on blood. The CDR3 loop is CASSPNRGPNTEAFF. CDR3 sequence (DNA): TGTGCCAGCAGCCCCAACAGGGGGCCGAACACTGAAGCTTTCTTT.